This T cell receptor (beta chain) stems from a study of patients and donors after allogeneic stem cell transplantation. TCRdb analysed the RT-PCR reads with MiXCR anew, one entry per CDR3 protein. The sample contains about 74,000 distinct CDR3 sequences, about 25% of which appear only once. The CDR3 spans 14 residues. Trimming shortened V by 3 bases and J by 3 bases, and 11 bases separated the two germline ends. The germline V gene encodes CDR1 DFQATT and CDR2 SNEGSKA (reference sequence). The specimen was blood, either unsorted or a sorted T cell fraction (not recorded which). The receptor comes from a human donor who was either an allogeneic HSCT recipient or a stem cell or donor lymphocyte infusion donor (not recorded which). It is not recorded whose cells these are; they may come from a transplant donor. The genes are TRBV20-1 and TRBJ2-2; D is ambiguous. For the CDR3, the DNA is TGCAGTGCTAGGAAGGGAAGGTACACCGGGGAGCTGTTTTTT. Translating it yields CSARKGRYTGELFF.